Presented here are 28 T cell receptor beta chains from one specimen sequenced in a study of CD8+ T cells in alopecia areata. Treatment: oral pan-JAK inhibitor, 5-10 mg twice daily. Sequencing used cDNA as its template, made by extracting RNA and reverse transcribing it. TCRdb's copy holds only in-frame clones and misses some; the assay was immunoSEQ multiplex PCR. The sample holds some 42,000 clones, just under 95% seen once. Source: CD8+ T cells sorted from blood, taken at week 24, from a patient treated with tofacitinib. Source of these receptors: a human donor with alopecia areata.

J is TRBJ2-7 and V is TRBV27, with TRBD1 identical over 7 bases. V lost 5 bases to trimming and J lost 1 base; unmatched junction nucleotides: 8. The germline V gene has CDR1 MNHEY and CDR2 SMNVEV (reference sequence). CDR3 length: 15 amino acids. The CDR3 is CASSPNRGPSYEQYF. CDR3 DNA: TGTGCCAGCAGTCCGAACAGGGGACCGTCCTACGAGCAGTACTTC.

The rearrangement uses TRBV29-1 and TRBJ2-5; D uncertain. There are 14 residues in the CDR3. The germline gives CDR1 SQVTM, CDR2 ANQGSEA. V lost 5 bases, J lost 0 bases, and 13 bases lay in between. Here the CDR3 reads CSVWNTVYQETQYF. CDR3 DNA: TGCAGCGTTTGGAATACAGTGTACCAAGAGACCCAGTACTTC.

This chain links TRBV27 with TRBJ2-7; TRBD2 is a possible D gene (7 bases). Trimming took off 2 bases at V and 4 bases at J, with 15 bases between the two ends. Germline V gene lookup returns CDR1 MNHEY and CDR2 SMNVEV (reference sequence). The CDR3 extends over 15 amino acids. The CDR3 region is CASSLGAGEGYEQYF. The DNA for the CDR3 is TGTGCCAGCAGTTTAGGCGCAGGGGAGGGATACGAGCAGTACTTC.

This chain uses TRBV11-2 with TRBJ2-7; 7 nucleotides line up with TRBD2. Germline loops: CDR1 SGHAT, CDR2 FQNNGV. This CDR3 region has 14 residues. Trimming at V came to 1 base and at J to 4 bases, leaving 4 bases not matched to a gene. The CDR3 nucleotides are TGTGCCAGCAGCTTAGCTGGGGAGGGGTACGAGCAGTACTTC. This translates into CASSLAGEGYEQYF.

This rearrangement joins TRBV7-2 to TRBJ2-7; D is undetermined. The germline CDR1 and CDR2 sequences are SGHTA and FQGNSA. The V end was cut by 3 bases, the J end by 1 base, with 13 bases between. This CDR3 has 15 amino acids. CDR3 sequence reads: CASSFLQDGSYEQYF. The CDR3 bases are TGTGCCAGCAGCTTTCTCCAGGACGGATCCTACGAGCAGTACTTC.

The count of this clone is one. In the same sample, other DNA sequences code for this CDR3. V gene TRBV13 combines with J gene TRBJ1-1; D gene uncertain. This CDR3 contains 14 residues. The V and J ends lost 2 bases and 5 bases respectively, with 12 bases between them. Germline V gene data show CDR1 as PRHDT and CDR2 as FYEKMQ (reference sequence). The CDR3 DNA sequence: TGTGCCAGCAGCTTATCCCCCCTTCTAACTGAAGCTTTCTTT. Translated, it gives CASSLSPLLTEAFF.

The chain uses TRBV15 and TRBJ2-3; 9 bases map to TRBD1. Germline V gene lookup returns CDR1 LNHNV and CDR2 YYDKDF (reference sequence). The junction had 11 bases not matched to a gene; V was cut back by 9 bases and J by 4 bases. The CDR3 has 15 residues. The CDR3 region has the DNA TGTGCCACTGAGCCCGGGACAGGGAGGGCAGATACGCAGTATTTT. Translation gives CATEPGTGRADTQYF.

The genes are TRBV6-5 and TRBJ2-7; 9 nucleotides align to TRBD1. The V segment lost 5 bases and the J segment 1 base; nucleotides outside the gene matches: 3. Germline-derived CDR1 and CDR2 are MNHEY and SVGAGI. The CDR3 sequence is 14 residues long. The CDR3, as DNA: TGTGCCAGCAGTGCACAGGGGGCTTCCTACGAGCAGTACTTC. It specifies CASSAQGASYEQYF.

The chain joins TRBV2 to TRBJ2-1, with 10 bases that match TRBD1. CDR1 SNHLY and CDR2 FYNNEI come from the germline V gene. V shed 4 bases, J shed 3 bases, and the junction held 3 bases outside the gene matches. The length of the CDR3 is 15 residues. CDR3 sequence (DNA): TGTGCCAGCAGTGGACAGGGGGCCCTCTACAATGAGCAGTTCTTC. Its protein product is CASSGQGALYNEQFF. The variable domain in full, completed from reference TRBV2 and TRBJ2-1, reads EPEVTQTPSHQVTQMGQEVILRCVPISNHLYFYWYRQILGQKVEFLVSFYNNEISEKSEIFDDQFSVERPDGSNFTLKIRSTKLEDSAMYFCASSGQGALYNEQFFGPGTRLTVL.

The CDR3 loop is CASSYSIGGNNEQFF. In DNA, the CDR3 is TGTGCCAGCAGTTACTCGATAGGAGGGAACAATGAGCAGTTCTTC. The V gene is TRBV6-5, the J gene TRBJ2-1; a possible D gene is TRBD2 (6 bases). V was cut by 0 bases and J by 5 bases, with 11 bases left in between. The CDR3 contains 15 residues. CDR1 and CDR2 (germline): MNHEY, SVGAGI.

The J gene is TRBJ2-3, the V gene TRBV29-1; D unresolved. In germline, CDR1 is SQVTM, CDR2 ANQGSEA. V was trimmed by 0 bases and J by 0 bases, leaving 10 bases between them. This CDR3 spans 15 amino acids. Here the CDR3 reads CSVEDRATSTDTQYF. In DNA, the CDR3 is TGCAGCGTTGAAGACAGAGCAACTAGCACAGATACGCAGTATTTT.

This rearrangement joins TRBV7-3 to TRBJ2-5; the D is unclear. Per the germline V gene, CDR1 is SGHTA and CDR2 is FQGTGA. CDR3 length equals 14 residues. Trimming stripped 2 bases from V and 5 bases from J, with 12 bases between. For the CDR3, the DNA is TGTGCCAGCAGCTTAGTAGGCCAGGAGGAGACCCAGTACTTC. Translated, it gives CASSLVGQEETQYF.

V and J are TRBV28 and TRBJ2-2; D unclear. Germline V lookup: CDR1 MDHEN, CDR2 SYDVKM. CDR3 length equals 14 residues. With 7 bases removed from V and 2 bases from J, the gap between germline ends came to 11 bases. The CDR3 bases are TGTGCCAGCACTTGGGGTTCCAACACCGGGGAGCTGTTTTTT. Protein sequence: CASTWGSNTGELFF.

The chain joins TRBV7-9 to TRBJ2-5, with 7 bases fitting TRBD1. The CDR3 is 16 residues long. CDR1 is SEHNR, CDR2 FQNEAQ, per germline (reference sequence). J gave up 1 base and V 5 bases, and 10 bases lay outside the gene matches. CDR3 protein: CASSPPGQTLQETQYF. The DNA of the CDR3 is TGTGCCAGCAGCCCTCCGGGACAGACCCTCCAAGAGACCCAGTACTTC.

The V and J genes are TRBV7-9 and TRBJ2-2; D gene ambiguous. Trimming left V 5 bases short and J 4 bases short, with 14 bases between. CDR1 SEHNR and CDR2 FQNEAQ come from the germline V gene (reference sequence). This CDR3 spans 15 amino acids. Here the CDR3 reads CASSQVGGLTGELFF. The CDR3 region has the DNA TGTGCCAGCAGCCAAGTGGGCGGCCTCACCGGGGAGCTGTTTTTT.

V usage is TRBV30 and J usage is TRBJ2-1, with D possibly TRBD1 on 6 matching bases. Per germline, CDR1 GTSNPN and CDR2 SVGIG (reference sequence). Trimming removed 3 bases from V and 5 bases from J, with 20 bases in between. This CDR3 region has 16 residues. As DNA, the CDR3 is TGTGCCTGGAGCGGCGTGATGGGACAAAGAAACAATGAGCAGTTCTTC. This gives the protein CAWSGVMGQRNNEQFF.

The chain combines TRBV7-9 with TRBJ1-1; 7 positions match TRBD1. The germline V gene has CDR1 SEHNR and CDR2 FQNEAQ (reference sequence). V was pared by 10 bases and J by 0 bases, with 5 bases of the junction left unmatched. The CDR3 sequence is 13 residues long. The CDR3 nucleotides read TGTGCCACCACAGGGGTGATGAACACTGAAGCTTTCTTT. Translated, it gives CATTGVMNTEAFF.

The rearrangement joins TRBV19 to TRBJ2-1, with D hard to call. Deletions cut 3 bases from V and 10 bases from J, with 10 bases between. The CDR3 is made up of 12 amino acids. CDR1 is LNHDA, CDR2 SQIVND, per germline (reference sequence). The CDR3 loop reads CASSMSPGEQFF. In DNA form, the CDR3 reads TGTGCCAGTAGTATGAGCCCAGGAGAGCAGTTCTTC.

The chain has TRBV29-1 and TRBJ2-1, with 10 nucleotides matching TRBD2. Germline lookup yields CDR1 SQVTM and CDR2 ANQGSEA. Unmatched junction bases numbered 12, after V lost 4 bases and J lost 12 bases. This CDR3 region has 14 residues. CDR3 nucleotide sequence: TGCAGCGTTGCGTCTAGCGGGGGACCCGGGTGGCAGTTCTTC. Encoded protein: CSVASSGGPGWQFF.

This chain connects TRBV4-3 to TRBJ2-3; 8 bases match TRBD2. J was trimmed by 1 base and V by 0 bases; bases with no gene match: 6. Germline CDR1 LGHNA, CDR2 YSLEER. The CDR3 is 17 amino acids. DNA for the CDR3: TGCGCCAGCAGCCAAGATTGGGGACTAGTCGGCACAGATACGCAGTATTTT. It codes for CASSQDWGLVGTDTQYF.

The chain links TRBV2 to TRBJ2-1; TRBD2 is a possible D gene (5 bases). Germline CDR1 reads SNHLY; CDR2 reads FYNNEI. V was shortened by 11 bases and J by 8 bases, with 13 bases between the two germline ends. CDR3 length: 11 amino acids. The CDR3 DNA reads as TGTGCCGGCGAGGGCATCGATGAGCAGTTCTTC. Its protein product is CAGEGIDEQFF.

The CDR3 here is CASRNPGGLGETQYF. DNA of the CDR3: TGCGCCAGCCGGAACCCCGGGGGGCTCGGGGAGACCCAGTACTTC. This rearrangement joins TRBV23-1 to TRBJ2-5, with a weak D call TRBD2 (7 bases). TRBV23-1 is flagged as an ORF with uncertain function. V lost 8 bases and J lost 5, with 21 bases in between. The CDR3 is 15 amino acids.

The chain is built from TRBV5-4 and TRBJ2-1; maybe TRBD1 (6 bases). Germline V gene lookup returns CDR1 SGHNT and CDR2 YYREEE (reference sequence). The CDR3 runs 14 residues. Trimming pared 6 bases from V and 4 bases from J, leaving 14 bases between. The CDR3 nucleotides are TGTGCCAGCAACCGGGACAAAGGATACAATGAGCAGTTCTTC. Protein product: CASNRDKGYNEQFF.

The V gene is TRBV2, the J gene TRBJ2-5; D possibly corresponds to TRBD2 (6 bases). The CDR3 consists of 13 residues. The V gene's germline CDR1 is SNHLY and CDR2 FYNNEI. V lost 5 bases, J lost 4 bases, and 11 bases lay in between. CDR3 sequence: CASSNRDSETQYF. CDR3 DNA: TGTGCCAGCAGTAACCGGGACTCAGAGACCCAGTACTTC.

The CDR3 region is CASSRGGPGYEQYF. The CDR3 nucleotides are TGTGCCAGCAGTCGAGGCGGGCCTGGCTACGAGCAGTACTTC. The chain couples TRBV27 to TRBJ2-7; possible D gene TRBD2, 5 bases. The germline CDR1 and CDR2 sequences are MNHEY and SMNVEV (reference sequence). The CDR3 is 14 amino acids. Trimming left V 5 bases short and J 3 bases short, with 14 bases between.

The genes are TRBV5-6 and TRBJ2-7, with 10 bases fitting TRBD1. CDR1 SGHDT and CDR2 YYEEEE come from the germline V gene. The CDR3 consists of 16 residues. V gave up 4 bases and J gave up 8 bases; unmatched junction bases: 15. DNA for the CDR3: TGTGCCAGCAGCCCGCCTGGTGGGACAGGGGTAAGTCAGCAGTACTTC. Translated: CASSPPGGTGVSQQYF.

The chain is built from TRBV25-1 and TRBJ2-2; no clear D gene. V was trimmed by 6 bases and J by 3 bases, leaving 5 bases between them. The CDR3 has 12 amino acids. Germline CDR1 reads MGHDK; CDR2 reads SYGVNS. CDR3 DNA: TGTGCCAGCAGATACGACACCGGGGAGCTGTTTTTT. This translates into CASRYDTGELFF.

The chain recombines TRBV29-1 with TRBJ2-2; TRBD1 is a possible D gene (6 bases). Germline assignment: CDR1 SQVTM and CDR2 ANQGSEA. The germline V and J ends were trimmed by 0 bases and 0 bases, with 11 bases remaining between them. CDR3 length equals 16 residues. The CDR3: CSVEDRGHANTGELFF. The CDR3 DNA sequence: TGCAGCGTTGAAGATCGGGGACACGCGAACACCGGGGAGCTGTTTTTT.